There are a few counts of the clone carrying this T cell receptor beta chain. At one of its ends the junction is not consistent with the germline gene, which may arise from a read error. CDR3 length: 14 residues. CDR1 is MGHRA and CDR2 is YSYEKL in the germline V gene. TCRdb re-derived calls from the PCR reads in MiXCR, one entry per CDR3 protein. The sample lists approximately 90,000 distinct CDR3 sequences; approximately 24% were seen once. This entry is derived from a study of molecular identifiers for immune sequencing clone quantification. The clonotype comes from a human donor in good health. Some libraries in this study had Jurkat cell RNA spiked in. This chain joins TRBV4-1 and TRBJ1-2; no firm D call. Sequencing was done on a sample of naive CD8+ T cells from blood, with Jurkat cell RNA spiked in. The subset: FACS-sorted CD8+CD4-CCR7+CD45RA+ naive T cells. The CDR3 sequence: CANSSTEWTRGYTF. In DNA form, the CDR3 reads TGCGCCAACAGCTCGACGGAGTGGACGCGAGGCTACACCTTC.